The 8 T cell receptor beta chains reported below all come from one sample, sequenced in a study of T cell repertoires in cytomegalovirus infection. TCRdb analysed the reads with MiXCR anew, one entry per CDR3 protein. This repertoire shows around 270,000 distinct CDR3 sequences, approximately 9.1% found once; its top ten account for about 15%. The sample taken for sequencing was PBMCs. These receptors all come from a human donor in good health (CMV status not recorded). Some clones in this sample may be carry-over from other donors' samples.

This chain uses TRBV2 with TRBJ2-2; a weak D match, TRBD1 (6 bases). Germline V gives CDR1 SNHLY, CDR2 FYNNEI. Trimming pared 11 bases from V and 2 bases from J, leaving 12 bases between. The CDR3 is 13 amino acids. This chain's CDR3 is CAVRTANTGELFF. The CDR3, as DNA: TGTGCCGTCCGGACAGCTAACACCGGGGAGCTGTTTTTT.

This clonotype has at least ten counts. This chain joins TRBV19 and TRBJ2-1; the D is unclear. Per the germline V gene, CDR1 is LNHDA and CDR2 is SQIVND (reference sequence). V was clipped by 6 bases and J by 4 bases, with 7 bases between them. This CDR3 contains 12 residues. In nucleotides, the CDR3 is TGTGCCAGTAGGGACGCTTACAATGAGCAGTTCTTC. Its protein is CASRDAYNEQFF.

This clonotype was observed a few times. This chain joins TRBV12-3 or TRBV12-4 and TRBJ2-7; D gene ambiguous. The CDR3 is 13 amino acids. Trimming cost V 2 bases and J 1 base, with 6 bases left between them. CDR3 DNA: TGTGCCAGCAGTTTATGGCAGTCCTACGAGCAGTACTTC. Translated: CASSLWQSYEQYF.

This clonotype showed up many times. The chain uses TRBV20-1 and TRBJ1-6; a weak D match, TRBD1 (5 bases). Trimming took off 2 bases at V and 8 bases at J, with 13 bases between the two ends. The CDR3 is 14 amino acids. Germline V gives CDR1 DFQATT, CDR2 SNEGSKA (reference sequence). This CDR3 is CSARKTLGDSPLHF. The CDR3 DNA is TGCAGTGCTAGAAAGACTCTGGGGGATTCACCCCTCCACTTT.

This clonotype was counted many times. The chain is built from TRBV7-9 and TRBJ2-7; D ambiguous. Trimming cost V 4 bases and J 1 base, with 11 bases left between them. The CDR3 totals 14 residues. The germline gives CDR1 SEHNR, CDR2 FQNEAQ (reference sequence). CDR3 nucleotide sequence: TGTGCCAGCAGCTCGCTTGGCACATCCTACGAGCAGTACTTC. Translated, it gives CASSSLGTSYEQYF.

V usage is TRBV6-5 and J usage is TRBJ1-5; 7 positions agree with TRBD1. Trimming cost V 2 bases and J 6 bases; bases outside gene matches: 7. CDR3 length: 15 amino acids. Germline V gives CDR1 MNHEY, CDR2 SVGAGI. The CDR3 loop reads CASSYGRGSRQPQHF. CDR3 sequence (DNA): TGTGCCAGCAGTTACGGCAGGGGGTCCCGTCAGCCCCAGCATTTT.

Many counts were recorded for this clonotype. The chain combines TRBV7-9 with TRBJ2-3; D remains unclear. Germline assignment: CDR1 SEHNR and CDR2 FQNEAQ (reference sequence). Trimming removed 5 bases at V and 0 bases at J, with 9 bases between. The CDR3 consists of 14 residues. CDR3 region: CASSPDSSTDTQYF. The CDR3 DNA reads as TGTGCCAGCAGCCCTGATTCTAGCACAGATACGCAGTATTTT.

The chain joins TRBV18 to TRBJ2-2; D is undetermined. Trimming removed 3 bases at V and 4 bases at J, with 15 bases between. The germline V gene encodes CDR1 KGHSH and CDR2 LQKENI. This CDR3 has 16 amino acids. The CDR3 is CASSPDRQAPTGELFF. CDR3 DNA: TGTGCCAGCTCACCCGACCGTCAGGCTCCCACCGGGGAGCTGTTTTTT.